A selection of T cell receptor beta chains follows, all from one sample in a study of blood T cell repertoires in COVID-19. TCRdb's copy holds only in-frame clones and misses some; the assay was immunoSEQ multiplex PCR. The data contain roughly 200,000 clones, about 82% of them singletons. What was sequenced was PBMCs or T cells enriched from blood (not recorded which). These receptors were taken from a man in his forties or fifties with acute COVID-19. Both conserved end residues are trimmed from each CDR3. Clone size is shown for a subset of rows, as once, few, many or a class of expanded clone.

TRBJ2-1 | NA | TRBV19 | ASSEADSSYNEQF
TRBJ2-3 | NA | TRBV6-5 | ASSWTSGRAKY
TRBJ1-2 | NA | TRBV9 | ASSGQGTT
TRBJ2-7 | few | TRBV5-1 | ASSSGSGRFYEQY
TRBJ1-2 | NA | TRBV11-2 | ASSREDRVLYGYT
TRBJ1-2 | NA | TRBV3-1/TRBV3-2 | ASSQRDLGSFRDGYT
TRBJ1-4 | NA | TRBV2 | ASRRQGVLEKLF
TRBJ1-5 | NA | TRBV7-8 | ASSLAGRGGPQH
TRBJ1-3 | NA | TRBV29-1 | SVVETGSGNTIY
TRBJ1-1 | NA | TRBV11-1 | ASSLPTGKDNTEAF
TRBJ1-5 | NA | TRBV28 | ASSLRQIKKNQPQH
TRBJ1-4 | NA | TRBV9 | ASSPGQGTIEKLF
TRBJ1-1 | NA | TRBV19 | ASTQGGGGTEAF
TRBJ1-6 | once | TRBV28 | ASGDFSSYNSPLH